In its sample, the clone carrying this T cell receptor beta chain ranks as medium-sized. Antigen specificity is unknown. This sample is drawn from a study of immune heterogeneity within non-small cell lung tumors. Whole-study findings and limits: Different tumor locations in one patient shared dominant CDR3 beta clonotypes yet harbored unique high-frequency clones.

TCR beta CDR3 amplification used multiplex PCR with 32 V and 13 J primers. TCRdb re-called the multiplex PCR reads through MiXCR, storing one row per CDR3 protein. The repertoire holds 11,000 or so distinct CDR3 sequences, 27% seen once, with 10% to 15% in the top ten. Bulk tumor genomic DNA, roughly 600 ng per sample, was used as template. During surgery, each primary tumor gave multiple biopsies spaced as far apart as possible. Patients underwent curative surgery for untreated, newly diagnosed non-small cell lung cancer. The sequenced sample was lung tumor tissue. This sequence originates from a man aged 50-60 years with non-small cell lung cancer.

CDR3 protein: CSADWGGAYGYTF. In DNA form, the CDR3 reads TGCAGTGCTGACTGGGGGGGTGCCTATGGCTACACCTTC. This sequence joins TRBV20-1 and TRBJ1-2, with a possible D match to TRBD1 (5 bases). Germline values: CDR1 DFQATT, CDR2 SNEGSKA (reference sequence). Trimming cost V 5 bases and J 4 bases, with 14 bases left between them. This CDR3 has 13 residues.